This T cell receptor beta chain came from a study of blood T cell repertoires in COVID-19 (dated by TCRdb to 2018 to 2021). About the investigation overall: Samples from collaborators originated in the United States, Italy and Spain and spanned both the acute and convalescent phases of COVID-19. The repertoires were made available in a free public database intended to serve as a resource for research on the immune response to SARS-CoV-2. Samples were obtained from the ongoing ImmuneRACE study (first 160 participants) and from 1,254 subjects provided by 6 global collaborators. Subjects who had been exposed to COVID-19, were actively infected with it, or had recovered from it provided the deeply sampled blood TCRbeta repertoires that made up the dataset. The sample metadata nearly always contained a de-identified subject ID, COVID-19 status, age in years and sex. The prospective study material was composed of cDNA or gDNA derived from T cells, B-cell-depleted T cells, or PBMCs. Where available, HLA class I and class II types were taken from metadata supplied by the sample provider and were not determined by assay-based typing.

In Seattle, one collaborating source enrolled patients while the infection was active and tracked those patients longitudinally over the course of disease. Collaborating institutions collected whole blood in K2EDTA tubes following their own protocols. For TCRbeta analysis, collaborators shipped samples as frozen whole blood, isolated PBMCs, or DNA extracted from either of those sample types. V and J are trimmed by 5 bases and 2 bases, and the gene matches miss 3 bases of the junction. The CDR3 contains 14 residues, cysteine and phenylalanine counted. The only DNA kept is the CDR3, 42 bases in frame from the first base. The germline V gene sets CDR1 to WSHSY and CDR2 to SAAADI. About this clone itself: The clone's antigen remains unknown. The sample holds no much larger clone one base away, and base qualities are not on file.

Results and caveats for the whole study, not just this receptor: The quantity of clinical and demographic metadata differed by source and by participant and was supplied without curation.

TCRbeta CDR3 regions were amplified from genomic DNA using the immunoSEQ Assay, a bias-controlled multiplex PCR. Processing in the source paper ran as follows. The number of nucleated cells in each sample was estimated by amplification of reference gene primers within the assay. To quantify the absolute abundance of each unique TCRbeta CDR3 rearrangement, sequence reads were collapsed and filtered. For each sample, productive Simpson clonality was calculated by taking the square root of Simpson's diversity index across productive rearrangements. This immuneACCESS table, as held by TCRdb, lists in-frame sequences with V and J called but not all clones. Of the missing ones, under half trace to an unresolved V gene in checked studies; the others have no known cause. The DNA gave D and trimming, while V, J and clone size come from that table. The sample table contains 300,000 to 350,000 clones; only one count was recorded for roughly 90% of them. Less than 3.5% of the sample belongs to the ten largest clones.

Sequencing was performed on peripheral blood. The V and J genes are TRBV10-2 and TRBJ1-5; 7 central bases correspond to TRBD1. The sequence derives from a woman under 40 with COVID-19, enrolled during active disease. The CDR3 reads as follows: CASSQGGGNQPQHF. Here is the DNA: TGCGCCAGCAGTCAAGGGGGCGGCAATCAGCCCCAGCATTTT.